The rows below give T cell receptor beta chains drawn from one sample of a study of blood T cell repertoires in COVID-19. Libraries were prepared by immunoSEQ multiplex PCR; TCRdb keeps only in-frame clonotypes and omits some of them. The sample lists roughly 280,000 clones; 75% to 90% were seen once. Sequenced input: peripheral blood. These receptors all come from a woman in her 70s with acute or convalescent COVID-19. Both conserved end residues are part of each CDR3. The D gene is left open where the match is weak. Clone size is given for some rows only: seen once, a few or many times, or a class if the clone is expanded.

J gene: TRBJ1-2
clone size: .
V gene: TRBV18
D gene: TRBD1
CDR3 protein: CASSPGQGNIGYTF
CDR3 DNA: TGTGCCAGCTCACCTGGACAGGGCAATATTGGCTACACCTTC

J gene: TRBJ1-1
clone size: .
V gene: TRBV29-1
D gene: .
CDR3 protein: CSVENGYTEAFF
CDR3 DNA: TGCAGCGTTGAAAACGGTTACACTGAAGCTTTCTTT

J gene: TRBJ1-1
clone size: .
V gene: TRBV29-1
D gene: .
CDR3 protein: CSVQTVVGTEAFF
CDR3 DNA: TGCAGCGTCCAGACAGTGGTCGGCACTGAAGCTTTCTTT

J gene: TRBJ2-6
clone size: .
V gene: TRBV4-1
D gene: TRBD1
CDR3 protein: CASSLGQGNSGANVLTF
CDR3 DNA: TGCGCCAGCAGCCTTGGACAGGGAAATTCTGGGGCCAACGTCCTGACTTTC

J gene: TRBJ2-7
clone size: once
V gene: TRBV1
D gene: .
CDR3 protein: CTSSQDQSRPRRYF
CDR3 DNA: TGCACCAGCAGCCAAGATCAATCTAGGCCCCGTCGGTACTTC

J gene: TRBJ1-2
clone size: .
V gene: TRBV6-6
D gene: .
CDR3 protein: CASTRQVTNYGYTF
CDR3 DNA: TGTGCCAGCACAAGACAGGTGACAAACTATGGCTACACCTTC

J gene: TRBJ2-1
clone size: .
V gene: TRBV10-3
D gene: TRBD2
CDR3 protein: CAISESRLAVYNEQFF
CDR3 DNA: TGTGCCATCAGTGAGTCGAGACTAGCAGTTTACAATGAGCAGTTCTTC

J gene: TRBJ2-1
clone size: .
V gene: TRBV6-5
D gene: .
CDR3 protein: CASSNRARNEQFF
CDR3 DNA: TGTGCCAGCAGCAACAGGGCTCGGAATGAGCAGTTCTTC

J gene: TRBJ1-2
clone size: .
V gene: TRBV6-5
D gene: .
CDR3 protein: CASRGEAGYTF
CDR3 DNA: TGTGCCAGCAGGGGGGAGGCTGGCTACACCTTC

J gene: TRBJ2-3
clone size: .
V gene: TRBV7-8
D gene: .
CDR3 protein: CASSTRTGTDTQYF
CDR3 DNA: TGTGCCAGCAGCACTCGGACAGGCACAGATACGCAGTATTTT

J gene: TRBJ2-7
clone size: .
V gene: TRBV6-1
D gene: TRBD1
CDR3 protein: CASSSTGNEQYF
CDR3 DNA: TGTGCCAGCAGTTCGACAGGGAACGAGCAGTACTTC

J gene: TRBJ1-5
clone size: once
V gene: TRBV4-1
D gene: .
CDR3 protein: CASSQGGRAGSNQPQHF
CDR3 DNA: TGCGCCAGCAGCCAAGGAGGGAGGGCGGGGAGCAATCAGCCCCAGCATTTT

J gene: TRBJ1-4
clone size: once
V gene: TRBV10-3
D gene: .
CDR3 protein: CAISDNRGGEKLFF
CDR3 DNA: TGTGCCATCAGTGACAATAGGGGCGGTGAAAAACTGTTTTTT

J gene: TRBJ2-3
clone size: .
V gene: TRBV5-4
D gene: .
CDR3 protein: CASSLERPDTQYF
CDR3 DNA: TGTGCCAGCAGCTTGGAGCGCCCAGATACGCAGTATTTT

J gene: TRBJ1-2
clone size: .
V gene: TRBV27
D gene: .
CDR3 protein: CASSLSRQIYGYTF
CDR3 DNA: TGTGCCAGCAGTTTATCGAGACAGATCTATGGCTACACCTTC

J gene: TRBJ2-5
clone size: .
V gene: TRBV7-9
D gene: .
CDR3 protein: CASSFQGLGGQETQYF
CDR3 DNA: TGTGCCAGCAGCTTCCAGGGATTAGGGGGCCAAGAGACCCAGTACTTC